Detailed here is one T cell receptor (beta chain). Its recognized antigen is unknown. There are no base qualities to consult, and no much larger clone falls within one base. This sample is drawn from a study of blood T cell repertoires in COVID-19 (dated by TCRdb to 2020 to 2021). About the investigation overall: The collaborator samples originated in the United States, Italy and Spain and spanned the acute and convalescent phases of COVID-19. The repertoires were released in a freely available public database intended as a resource for research on the immune response to SARS-CoV-2. Sample metadata almost always included a de-identified subject ID, COVID-19 status, age in years and sex. Deeply sampled blood TCRbeta repertoires from subjects exposed to, actively infected with, or recovered from COVID-19 were included in the dataset. The samples were drawn from two sources: the first 160 participants of the ongoing ImmuneRACE study, and fewer than 1,500 subjects contributed by 6 global collaborators. Where available, HLA class I and class II types were taken from metadata supplied by the sample provider and were not determined by assay-based typing. The material from the prospective study consisted of cDNA or gDNA derived from T cells, B-cell-depleted T cells, or PBMCs.

The research as a whole found: How much clinical and demographic metadata was included differed by source and by participant, and the metadata was provided uncurated.

Based on the germline V gene (reference sequence), the CDR1 and CDR2 sequences are LNHDA and SQIVND. V lost 8 bases and J lost 2 bases; the stretch between them is 13 bases long. The CDR3 holds 13 amino acids from the cysteine to the phenylalanine. The entry retains the CDR3 DNA only, 39 bases that are in frame from base 1. TCRbeta CDR3 regions were amplified from genomic DNA by means of the immunoSEQ Assay, a bias-controlled multiplex PCR. Per the original workflow: Within the assay, amplification of reference gene primers was used to estimate how many nucleated cells each sample contained. To quantify the absolute abundance of each unique TCRbeta CDR3 rearrangement, sequence reads were collapsed and filtered. For each sample, productive Simpson clonality was calculated as the square root of Simpson's diversity index across productive rearrangements. The immuneACCESS repertoire file appears here via TCRdb, limited to in-frame rearrangements. These files lack a portion of the clones; in checked studies, under half of the deficit traces to unresolved V genes, and the cause of the others is not known. V, J and clone size are those of that table, while D and trimming were read from the DNA. The sample includes a few hundred thousand clones, with around 87% observed a single time. The ten most abundant clones make up about 2% of the sample.

Whole blood was collected in K2EDTA tubes by collaborating institutions according to the institutions' own protocols. For TCRbeta analysis, collaborator samples were shipped as frozen whole blood, as isolated PBMCs, or as DNA extracted from either sample type. The sequencing input was peripheral blood. The receptor's source is a man between 18 and 35 years old with active or convalescent COVID-19. Recombination joined TRBV19 with TRBJ2-7; possibly the D gene is TRBD2, per 5 matching bases. In nucleotides, the sequence is TGTGCCAGTCGGGGAGCAGGAACCTACGAGCAGTACTTC. This gives the protein CASRGAGTYEQYF.